This TCR beta chain stems from a study of CD8 T cells in ankylosing spondylitis. Study-level results: Disease-linked clones proved CD8+ and comparatively uncommon in peripheral blood.

V was trimmed by 4 bases and J by 8 bases, leaving 15 bases between them. Looked up from germline, CDR1 is GTSNPN and CDR2 is SVGIG (reference sequence). The CDR3 length is 13 residues. On this clonotype: Its antigen is not known.

5'-RACE, quantitative and with molecular barcodes, yielded the TCR beta libraries. Using its own MiXCR run on the 5' RACE reads, TCRdb lists one record per CDR3 protein. The sample includes 250,000 to 400,000 distinct CDR3 sequences, 11% of them seen just once. Input material: blood, either unsorted or a sorted T cell fraction (not recorded which). The rearrangement joins TRBV30 to TRBJ1-5; D might be TRBD1 (5 bases). This sequence originates from a female donor with ankylosing spondylitis or in good health (not recorded which). CDR3 protein: CAWTPGPGEPQHF. CDR3 coding DNA: TGTGCCTGGACTCCAGGGCCCGGAGAGCCCCAGCATTTT.